This T cell receptor (beta chain) was captured in a study of blood T cell repertoires in COVID-19. Study details: Sources were T cells, B-cell-depleted T cells, or PBMCs; the material itself was cDNA or gDNA.

Authors' methods: How many nucleated cells were present was estimated from reference gene primer amplification. The data were produced by immunoSEQ multiplex PCR, yet TCRdb's version contains in-frame clones alone and is incomplete. V, J and clone size were drawn from that table, and D and trimming were deduced from the DNA. The sample has approximately 100,000 clones; roughly nine tenths are singletons. Germline values: CDR1 SEHNR, CDR2 FQNEAQ (reference sequence). This CDR3 spans 11 amino acids. Trimming stripped 5 bases from V and 8 bases from J, with 9 bases between. This rearrangement joins TRBV7-9 to TRBJ1-2, with D perhaps TRBD1 (5 bases). The sequencing sample was made of peripheral blood. The TCR was taken from a woman older than 75 with acute or convalescent COVID-19. CDR3 amino acids: CASSPGSGYTF. CDR3 coding DNA: TGTGCCAGCAGCCCAGGGTCAGGCTACACCTTC. Combining the CDR3 with reference TRBV7-9 and TRBJ1-2 gives the whole variable domain DTGVSQNPRHKITKRGQNVTFRCDPISEHNRLYWYRQTLGQGPEFLTYFQNEAQLEKSRLLSDRFSAERPKGSFSTLEIQRTEQGDSAMYLCASSPGSGYTFGSGTRLTVV.